A selection of T cell receptor beta chains follows, all from one sample in a study of human T cells and chemical hapten exposure. Using its own MiXCR run on the RACE reads, TCRdb lists one record per CDR3 protein. The data show approximately 260,000 distinct CDR3 sequences, approximately 8.4% seen once. Sample: whole blood, taken in connection with sensitization to the hapten diphenylcyclopropenone (DPC). These receptors were obtained from a woman between 40 and 55 years old with alopecia areata. Some clones in this sample may be carry-over from other donors' samples. CDR3s include the opening cysteine and the closing phenylalanine or tryptophan. A D gene is named only where the DNA matches it firmly. The size field is filled for only some rows; it gives once, few, many or a size class.

.	TRBJ2-5	many	TRBV6-2/TRBV6-3	CASSYRQIQETQYF	TGTGCCAGCAGTTACCGCCAGATTCAAGAGACCCAGTACTTC
.	TRBJ2-3	.	TRBV7-8	CASSLGGALSTDTQYF	TGTGCCAGCAGCTTAGGGGGCGCGCTTAGCACAGATACGCAGTATTTT
.	TRBJ2-7	many	TRBV5-1	CASSLGFYEQYF	TGCGCCAGCAGCTTGGGCTTCTACGAGCAGTACTTC
TRBD2	TRBJ2-5	few	TRBV4-2	CASAGGATQETQYF	TGTGCCAGCGCCGGGGGGGCCACGCAAGAGACCCAGTACTTC
.	TRBJ1-5	.	TRBV28	CASSLTSGTGPQHF	TGTGCCAGCAGTTTAACATCCGGCACGGGGCCCCAGCATTTT
TRBD2	TRBJ2-3	many	TRBV5-6	CASSPTTSGRRIGDTQYF	TGTGCCAGCAGCCCGACAACTAGCGGGAGAAGAATAGGAGATACGCAGTATTTT
.	TRBJ2-7	.	TRBV5-1	CASRSISGRDEQYF	TGCGCCAGCAGATCAATTTCTGGCAGGGACGAGCAGTACTTC
.	TRBJ2-7	.	TRBV5-5	CASSLELVEQYF	TGTGCCAGCAGCTTGGAGCTCGTCGAGCAGTACTTC
.	TRBJ2-6	few	TRBV28	CASTQSGANVLTF	TGTGCCAGCACTCAATCTGGGGCCAACGTCCTGACTTTC
.	TRBJ2-7	many	TRBV6-6	CASSYSRKEQYF	TGTGCCAGCAGTTACTCTAGGAAGGAGCAGTACTTC
.	TRBJ2-1	.	TRBV3-1	CASSQWGGDEQFF	TGTGCCAGCAGCCAGTGGGGTGGCGATGAGCAGTTCTTC
.	TRBJ2-5	.	TRBV6-5	CAASTMGTQYF	TGTGCCGCCAGCACAATGGGGACCCAGTACTTC